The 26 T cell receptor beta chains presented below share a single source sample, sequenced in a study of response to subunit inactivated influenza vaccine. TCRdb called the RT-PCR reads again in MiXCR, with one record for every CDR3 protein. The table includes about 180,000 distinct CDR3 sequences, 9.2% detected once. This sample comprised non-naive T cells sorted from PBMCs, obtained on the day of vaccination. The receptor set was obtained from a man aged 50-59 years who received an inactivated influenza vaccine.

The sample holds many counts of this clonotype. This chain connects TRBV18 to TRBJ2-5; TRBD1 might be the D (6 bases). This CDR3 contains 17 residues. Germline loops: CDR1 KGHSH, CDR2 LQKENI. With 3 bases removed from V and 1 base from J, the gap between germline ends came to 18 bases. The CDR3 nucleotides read TGTGCCAGCTCACCGTCCCAGGGGTTTTGGGGCCAAGAGACCCAGTACTTC. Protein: CASSPSQGFWGQETQYF.

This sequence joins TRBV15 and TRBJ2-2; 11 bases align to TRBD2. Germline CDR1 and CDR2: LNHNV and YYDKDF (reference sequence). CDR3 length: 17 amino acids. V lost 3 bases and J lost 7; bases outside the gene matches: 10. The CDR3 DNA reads TGTGCCACCAGCAGGGCGGTGACTAGCGGGGACTTCGGGGAGCTGTTTTTT. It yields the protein CATSRAVTSGDFGELFF.

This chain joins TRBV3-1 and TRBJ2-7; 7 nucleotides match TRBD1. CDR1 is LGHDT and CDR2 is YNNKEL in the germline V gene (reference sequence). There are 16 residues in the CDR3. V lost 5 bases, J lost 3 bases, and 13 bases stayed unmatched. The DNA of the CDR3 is TGTGCCAGCAGCTCGTCGTCTTCCGGGACAGTCTACGAGCAGTACTTC. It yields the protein CASSSSSSGTVYEQYF.

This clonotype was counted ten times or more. Here the CDR3 reads CSARNRATNEKLFF. The CDR3 region has the DNA TGCAGTGCTAGAAACAGGGCAACTAATGAAAAACTGTTTTTT. V and J are TRBV20-1 and TRBJ1-4, with D possibly TRBD1 on 6 matching bases. The V end was cut by 2 bases, the J end by 0 bases, with 7 bases between. Germline loops: CDR1 DFQATT, CDR2 SNEGSKA (reference sequence). The CDR3 spans 14 residues.

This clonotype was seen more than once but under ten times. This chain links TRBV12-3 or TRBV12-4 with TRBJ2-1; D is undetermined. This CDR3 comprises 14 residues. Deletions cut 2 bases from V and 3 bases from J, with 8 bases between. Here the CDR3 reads CASSLSQDYNEQFF. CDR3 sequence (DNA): TGTGCCAGCAGTTTAAGTCAAGACTACAATGAGCAGTTCTTC.

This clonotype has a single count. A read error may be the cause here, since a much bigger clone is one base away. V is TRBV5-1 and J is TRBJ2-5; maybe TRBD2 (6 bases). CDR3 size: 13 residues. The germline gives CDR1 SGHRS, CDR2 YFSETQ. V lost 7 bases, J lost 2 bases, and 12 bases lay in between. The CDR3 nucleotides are TGCGCCAGCCACCGGGGGAAGCAAGAGACCCAGTACTTC. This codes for CASHRGKQETQYF. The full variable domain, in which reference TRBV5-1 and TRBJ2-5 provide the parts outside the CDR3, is KAGVTQTPRYLIKTRGQQVTLSCSPISGHRSVSWYQQTPGQGLQFLFEYFSETQRNKGNFPGRFSGRQFSNSRSEMNVSTLELGDSALYLCASHRGKQETQYFGPGTRLLVL.

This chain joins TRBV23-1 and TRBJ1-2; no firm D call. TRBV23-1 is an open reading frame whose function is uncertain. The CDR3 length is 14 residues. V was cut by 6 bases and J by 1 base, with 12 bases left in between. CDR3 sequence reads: CASRPGRLNYGYTF. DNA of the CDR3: TGCGCCAGCAGACCCGGACGCCTTAACTATGGCTACACCTTC.

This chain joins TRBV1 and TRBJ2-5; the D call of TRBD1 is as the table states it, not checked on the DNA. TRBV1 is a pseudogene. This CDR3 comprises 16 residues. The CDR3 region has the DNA TGCCAGCAGCCCCCGAAGTGGGGTCTCGGGGGGGAGACCCAGTACTTC. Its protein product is CQQPPKWGLGGETQYF.

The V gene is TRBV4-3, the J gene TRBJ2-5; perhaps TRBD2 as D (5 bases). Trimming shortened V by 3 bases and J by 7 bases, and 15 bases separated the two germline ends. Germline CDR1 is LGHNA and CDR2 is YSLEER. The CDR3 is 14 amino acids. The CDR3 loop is CASSQSWTAGTQYF. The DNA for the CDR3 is TGCGCCAGCAGCCAGTCATGGACTGCTGGGACCCAGTACTTC.

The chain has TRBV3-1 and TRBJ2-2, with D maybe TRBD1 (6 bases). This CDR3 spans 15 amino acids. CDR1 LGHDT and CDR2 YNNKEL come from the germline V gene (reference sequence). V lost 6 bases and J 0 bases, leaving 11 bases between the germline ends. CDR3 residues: CASSPGTPNTGELFF. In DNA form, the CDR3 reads TGTGCCAGCAGTCCCGGGACACCGAACACCGGGGAGCTGTTTTTT.

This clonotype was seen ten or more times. CDR3 region: CASSLGWEYEQYF. The CDR3 DNA follows: TGTGCCAGCAGTTTAGGTTGGGAGTACGAGCAGTACTTC. J is TRBJ2-7 and V is TRBV28, with D maybe TRBD2 (5 bases). From germline, CDR1 is MDHEN and CDR2 SYDVKM. The CDR3 is made up of 13 amino acids. V lost 2 bases and J 4 bases, leaving 9 bases between the germline ends.

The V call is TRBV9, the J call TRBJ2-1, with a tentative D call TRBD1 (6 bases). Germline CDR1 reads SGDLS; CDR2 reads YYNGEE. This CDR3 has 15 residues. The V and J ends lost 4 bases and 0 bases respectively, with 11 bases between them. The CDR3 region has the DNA TGTGCCAGCAGCTATGGGGGCACCTCCTACAATGAGCAGTTCTTC. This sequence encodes CASSYGGTSYNEQFF.

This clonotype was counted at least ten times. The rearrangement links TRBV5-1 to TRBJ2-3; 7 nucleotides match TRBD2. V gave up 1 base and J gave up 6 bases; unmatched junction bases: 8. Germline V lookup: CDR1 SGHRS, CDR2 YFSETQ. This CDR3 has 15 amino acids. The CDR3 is CASSLRLADGDTQYF. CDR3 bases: TGCGCCAGCAGCTTGAGACTAGCCGATGGGGATACGCAGTATTTT.

The CDR3 loop is CSVKNATNYGYTF. The CDR3, as DNA: TGCAGCGTGAAAAACGCAACCAACTATGGCTACACCTTC. V gene TRBV29-1 combines with J gene TRBJ1-2, with D unresolved. V was pared by 6 bases and J by 2 bases, with 13 bases between. The CDR3 totals 13 residues. The germline gives CDR1 SQVTM, CDR2 ANQGSEA.

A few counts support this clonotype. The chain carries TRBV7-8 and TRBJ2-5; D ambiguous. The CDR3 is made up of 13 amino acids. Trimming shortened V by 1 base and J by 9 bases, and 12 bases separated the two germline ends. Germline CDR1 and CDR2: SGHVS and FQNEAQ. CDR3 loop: CASSLGVSQAQYF. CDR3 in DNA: TGTGCCAGCAGCTTAGGTGTCTCCCAGGCCCAGTACTTC.

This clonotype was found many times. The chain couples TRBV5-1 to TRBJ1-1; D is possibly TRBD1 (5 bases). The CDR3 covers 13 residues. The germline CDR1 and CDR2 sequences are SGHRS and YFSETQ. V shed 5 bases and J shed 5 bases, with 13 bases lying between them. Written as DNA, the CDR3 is TGCGCCAGCAGGAGGGATGAGGGGACTGAAGCTTTCTTT. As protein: CASRRDEGTEAFF. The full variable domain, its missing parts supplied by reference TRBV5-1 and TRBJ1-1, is KAGVTQTPRYLIKTRGQQVTLSCSPISGHRSVSWYQQTPGQGLQFLFEYFSETQRNKGNFPGRFSGRQFSNSRSEMNVSTLELGDSALYLCASRRDEGTEAFFGQGTRLTVV.

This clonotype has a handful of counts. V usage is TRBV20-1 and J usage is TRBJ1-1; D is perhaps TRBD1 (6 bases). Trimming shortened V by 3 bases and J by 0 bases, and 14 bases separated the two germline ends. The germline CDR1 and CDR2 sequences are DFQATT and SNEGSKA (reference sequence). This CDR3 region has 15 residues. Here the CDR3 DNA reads TGCAGTGCTAGTGCATTGACAGGATTGAACACTGAAGCTTTCTTT. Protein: CSASALTGLNTEAFF.

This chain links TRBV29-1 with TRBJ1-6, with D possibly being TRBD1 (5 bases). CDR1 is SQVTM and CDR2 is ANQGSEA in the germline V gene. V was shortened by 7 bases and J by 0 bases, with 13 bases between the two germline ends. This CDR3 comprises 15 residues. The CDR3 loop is CSARDGSSYNSPLHF. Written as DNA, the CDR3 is TGCAGCGCCCGGGACGGGAGCTCCTATAATTCACCCCTCCACTTT.

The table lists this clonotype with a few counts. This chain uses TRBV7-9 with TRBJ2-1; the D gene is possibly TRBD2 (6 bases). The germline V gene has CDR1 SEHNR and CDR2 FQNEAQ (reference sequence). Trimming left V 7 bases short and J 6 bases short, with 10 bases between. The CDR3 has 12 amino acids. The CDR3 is CASKPGGNEQFF. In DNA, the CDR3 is TGTGCCAGCAAGCCCGGGGGCAATGAGCAGTTCTTC.

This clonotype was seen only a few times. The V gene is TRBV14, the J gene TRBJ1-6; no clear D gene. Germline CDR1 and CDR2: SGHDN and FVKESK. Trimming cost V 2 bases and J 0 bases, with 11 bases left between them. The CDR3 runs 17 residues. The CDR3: CASSQTSWGSYNSPLHF. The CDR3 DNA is TGTGCCAGCAGCCAAACGAGTTGGGGCTCCTATAATTCACCCCTCCACTTT.

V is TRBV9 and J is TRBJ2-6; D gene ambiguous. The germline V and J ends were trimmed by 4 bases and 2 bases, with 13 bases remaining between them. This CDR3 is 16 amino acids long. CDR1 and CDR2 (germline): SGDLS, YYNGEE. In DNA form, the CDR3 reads TGTGCCAGCAGCCCAACGCCCGCGGCTGGGGCCAACGTCCTGACTTTC. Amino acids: CASSPTPAAGANVLTF.

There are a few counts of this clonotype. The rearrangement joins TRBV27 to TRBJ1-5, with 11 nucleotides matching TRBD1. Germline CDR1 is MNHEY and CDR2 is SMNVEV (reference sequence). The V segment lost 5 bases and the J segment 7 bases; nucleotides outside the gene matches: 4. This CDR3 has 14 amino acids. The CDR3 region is CASSPRTGGQPQHF. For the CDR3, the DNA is TGTGCCAGCAGTCCGAGGACAGGGGGCCAGCCCCAGCATTTT.

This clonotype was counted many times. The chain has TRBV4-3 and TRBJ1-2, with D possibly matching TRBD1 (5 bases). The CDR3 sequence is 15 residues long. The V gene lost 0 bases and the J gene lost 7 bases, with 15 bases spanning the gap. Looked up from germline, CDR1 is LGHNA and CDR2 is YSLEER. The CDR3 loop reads CASSQDDFMRGGYTF. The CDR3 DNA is TGCGCCAGCAGCCAAGATGATTTCATGAGGGGTGGCTACACCTTC.

CDR3 in DNA: TGTGCCAGCAGCCCAGGCGCTATGAACACTGAAGCTTTCTTT. Its translation: CASSPGAMNTEAFF. The chain couples TRBV7-3 to TRBJ1-1; no clear D. The CDR3 contains 14 residues. CDR1 is SGHTA, CDR2 FQGTGA, per germline. Trimming removed 5 bases from V and 0 bases from J, with 10 bases in between. Filled out from reference TRBV7-3 and TRBJ1-1, the complete variable domain reads GAGVSQTPSNKVTEKGKYVELRCDPISGHTALYWYRQSLGQGPEFLIYFQGTGAADDSGLPNDRFFAVRPEGSVSTLKIQRTERGDSAVYLCASSPGAMNTEAFFGQGTRLTVV.

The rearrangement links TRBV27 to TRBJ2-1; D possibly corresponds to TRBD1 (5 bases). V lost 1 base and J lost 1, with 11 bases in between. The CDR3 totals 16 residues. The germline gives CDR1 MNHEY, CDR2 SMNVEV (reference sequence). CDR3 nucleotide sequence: TGTGCCAGCAGTTTATTTCCGAAGGGGTCCTACAATGAGCAGTTCTTC. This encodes CASSLFPKGSYNEQFF.

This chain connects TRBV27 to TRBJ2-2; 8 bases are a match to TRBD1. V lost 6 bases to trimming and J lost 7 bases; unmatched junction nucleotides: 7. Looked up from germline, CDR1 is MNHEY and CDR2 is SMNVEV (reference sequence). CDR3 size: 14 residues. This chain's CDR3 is CASRATGAVGELFF. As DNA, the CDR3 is TGTGCCAGCAGGGCGACAGGGGCGGTCGGGGAGCTGTTTTTT.